Sequencing of this TCR beta chain was carried out in a study of PD-L1 blockade in urothelial cancer. Study-wide context: Patients commenced intravenous atezolizumab, 1,200 mg every 3 weeks, in about 2014. Blood analysis took place 3 weeks (second dose) and 6 weeks after treatment start.

TCRdb's copy holds only in-frame clones and misses some; the assay was immunoSEQ multiplex PCR. Seen here are about 41,000 clones, around 84% observed once, and the top ten hold over 2.5%. This clone was counted a single time. Described time point: peripheral blood 6 weeks after treatment start. There are 12 residues in the CDR3. CDR1 and CDR2 (germline): SQVTM, ANQGSEA. The V segment lost 4 bases and the J segment 9 bases; nucleotides outside the gene matches: 2. V gene TRBV29-1 combines with J gene TRBJ2-1, with 11 positions matching TRBD2. The TCR was taken from a man between 70 and 80 years old with urothelial cancer. The specimen was PBMCs, collected around atezolizumab (anti-PD-L1) treatment. For the CDR3, the DNA is TGCAGCGTTGGACTAGCGGGATTTGAGCAGTTCTTC. Translated, it gives CSVGLAGFEQFF.